This T cell receptor beta chain was sequenced for a study of T cell responses to AZD1222 COVID-19 vaccine. Measured with immunoSEQ multiplex PCR; TCRdb has only the in-frame clones, and not every one. The sample has more than 120,000 clones, 86% seen once. The V end lost 5 bases, the J end lost 0 bases, and 11 bases lay between the germline ends. There are 15 residues in the CDR3. Looked up from germline, CDR1 is MNHEY and CDR2 is SMNVEV (reference sequence). Sample: peripheral blood, taken 28 days after the second AZD1222 dose. The chain carries TRBV27 and TRBJ1-3; no reliable D call. This sequence originates from an adult who received the AZD1222 COVID-19 vaccine. Written as DNA, the CDR3 is TGTGCCAGCAGTGCGGACCGGAGCTCTGGAAACACCATATATTTT. It translates to CASSADRSSGNTIYF.